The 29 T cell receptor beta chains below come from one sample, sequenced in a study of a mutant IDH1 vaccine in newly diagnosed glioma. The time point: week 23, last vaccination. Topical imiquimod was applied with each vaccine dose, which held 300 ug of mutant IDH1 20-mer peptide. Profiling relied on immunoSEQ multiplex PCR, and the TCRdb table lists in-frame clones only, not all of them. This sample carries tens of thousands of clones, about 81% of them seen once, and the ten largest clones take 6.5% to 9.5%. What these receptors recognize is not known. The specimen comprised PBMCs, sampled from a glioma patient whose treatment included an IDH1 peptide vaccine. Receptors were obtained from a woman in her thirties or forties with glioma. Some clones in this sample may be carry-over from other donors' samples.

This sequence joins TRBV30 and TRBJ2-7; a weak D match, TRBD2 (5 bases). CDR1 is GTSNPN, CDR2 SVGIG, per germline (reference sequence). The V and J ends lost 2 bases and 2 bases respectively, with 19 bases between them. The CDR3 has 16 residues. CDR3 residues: CAWSRGINILPYEQYF. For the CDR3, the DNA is TGTGCCTGGAGTAGAGGGATCAATATCCTCCCCTACGAGCAGTACTTC.

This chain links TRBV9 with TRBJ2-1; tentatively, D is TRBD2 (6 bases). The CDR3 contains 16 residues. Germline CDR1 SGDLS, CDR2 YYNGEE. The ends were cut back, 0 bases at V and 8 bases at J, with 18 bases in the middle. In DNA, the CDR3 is TGTGCCAGCAGCGTAGTAGGGGCGGGGCGCCTCGATGAGCAGTTCTTC. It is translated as CASSVVGAGRLDEQFF. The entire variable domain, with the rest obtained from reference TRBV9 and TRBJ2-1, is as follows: DSGVTQTPKHLITATGQRVTLRCSPRSGDLSVYWYQQSLDQGLQFLIQYYNGEERAKGNILERFSAQQFPDLHSELNLSSLELGDSALYFCASSVVGAGRLDEQFFGPGTRLTVL.

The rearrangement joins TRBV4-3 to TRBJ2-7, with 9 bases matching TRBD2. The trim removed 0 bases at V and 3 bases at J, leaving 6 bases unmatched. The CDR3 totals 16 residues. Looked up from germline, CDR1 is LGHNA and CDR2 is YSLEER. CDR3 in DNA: TGCGCCAGCAGCCAAGATTTGGCGGGGGGGATCTACGAGCAGTACTTC. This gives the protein CASSQDLAGGIYEQYF.

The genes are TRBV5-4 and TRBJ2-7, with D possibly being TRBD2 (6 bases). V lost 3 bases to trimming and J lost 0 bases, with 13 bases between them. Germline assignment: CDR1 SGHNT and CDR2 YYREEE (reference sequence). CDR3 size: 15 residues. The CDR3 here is CASSSRDLSSYEQYF. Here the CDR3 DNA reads TGTGCCAGCAGCTCCCGGGACTTAAGCTCCTACGAGCAGTACTTC.

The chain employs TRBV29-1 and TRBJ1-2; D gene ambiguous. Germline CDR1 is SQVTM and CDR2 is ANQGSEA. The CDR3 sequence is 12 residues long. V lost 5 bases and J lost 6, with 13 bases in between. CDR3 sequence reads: CSVKVGKDGYTF. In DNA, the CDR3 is TGCAGCGTTAAAGTAGGGAAGGATGGCTACACCTTC.

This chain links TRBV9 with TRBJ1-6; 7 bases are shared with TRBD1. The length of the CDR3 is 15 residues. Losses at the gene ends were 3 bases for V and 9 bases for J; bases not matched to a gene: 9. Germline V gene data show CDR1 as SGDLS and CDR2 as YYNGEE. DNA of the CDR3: TGTGCCAGCAGCGCCCGGGACAGCAGGGGTTCACCCCTCCACTTT. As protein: CASSARDSRGSPLHF.

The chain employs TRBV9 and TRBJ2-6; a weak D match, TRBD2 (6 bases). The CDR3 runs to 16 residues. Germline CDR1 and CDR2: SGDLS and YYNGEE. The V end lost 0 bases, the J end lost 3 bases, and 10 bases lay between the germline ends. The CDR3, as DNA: TGTGCCAGCAGCGTAGCGGTGGGGGGTGGGGCCAACGTCCTGACTTTC. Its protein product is CASSVAVGGGANVLTF. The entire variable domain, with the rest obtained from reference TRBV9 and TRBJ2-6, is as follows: DSGVTQTPKHLITATGQRVTLRCSPRSGDLSVYWYQQSLDQGLQFLIQYYNGEERAKGNILERFSAQQFPDLHSELNLSSLELGDSALYFCASSVAVGGGANVLTFGAGSRLTVL.

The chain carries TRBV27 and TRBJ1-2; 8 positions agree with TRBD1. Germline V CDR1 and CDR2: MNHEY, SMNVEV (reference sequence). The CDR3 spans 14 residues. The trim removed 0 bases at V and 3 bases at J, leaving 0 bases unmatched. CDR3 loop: CASSLSGQDYGYTF. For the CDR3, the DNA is TGTGCCAGCAGTTTATCGGGACAGGACTATGGCTACACCTTC.

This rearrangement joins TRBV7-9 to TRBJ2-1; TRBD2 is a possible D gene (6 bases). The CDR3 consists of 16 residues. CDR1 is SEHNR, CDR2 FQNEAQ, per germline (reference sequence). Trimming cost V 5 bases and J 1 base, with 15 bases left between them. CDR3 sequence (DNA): TGTGCCAGCAGCGGGGGACTGCCTCAATCCTACAATGAGCAGTTCTTC. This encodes CASSGGLPQSYNEQFF.

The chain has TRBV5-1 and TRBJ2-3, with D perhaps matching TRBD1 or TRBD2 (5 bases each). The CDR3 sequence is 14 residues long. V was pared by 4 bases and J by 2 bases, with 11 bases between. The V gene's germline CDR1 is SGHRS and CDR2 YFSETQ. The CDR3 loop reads CASSRGGTTDTQYF. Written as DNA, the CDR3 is TGCGCCAGCAGCCGGGGCGGAACCACAGATACGCAGTATTTT.

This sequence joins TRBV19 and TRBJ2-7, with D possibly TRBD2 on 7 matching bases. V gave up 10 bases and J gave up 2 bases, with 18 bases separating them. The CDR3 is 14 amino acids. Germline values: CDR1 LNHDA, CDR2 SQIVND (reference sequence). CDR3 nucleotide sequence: TGTGCCACCATGAGGGGGGGGACACCCTACGAGCAGTACTTC. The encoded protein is CATMRGGTPYEQYF.

CDR3 sequence (DNA): TGTGCCAGCTCACCACCAGGCAGGGGGAATGGCTACACCTTC. As protein: CASSPPGRGNGYTF. The chain joins TRBV18 to TRBJ1-2, with TRBD1 identical over 7 bases. Germline lookup yields CDR1 KGHSH and CDR2 LQKENI. There are 14 residues in the CDR3. V lost 0 bases, J lost 6 bases, and 4 bases stayed unmatched.

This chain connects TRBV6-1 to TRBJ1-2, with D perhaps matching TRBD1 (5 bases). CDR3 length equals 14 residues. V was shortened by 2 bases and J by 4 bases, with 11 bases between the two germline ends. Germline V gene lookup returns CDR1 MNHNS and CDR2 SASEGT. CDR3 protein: CASSEYGGSYGYTF. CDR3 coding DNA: TGTGCCAGCAGTGAATACGGGGGGTCCTATGGCTACACCTTC.

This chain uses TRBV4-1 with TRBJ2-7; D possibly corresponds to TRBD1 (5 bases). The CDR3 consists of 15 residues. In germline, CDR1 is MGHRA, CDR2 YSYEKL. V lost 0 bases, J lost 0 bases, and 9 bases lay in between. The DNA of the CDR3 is TGCGCCAGCAGCCAAGAGGGGCAGGCCTCCTACGAGCAGTACTTC. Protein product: CASSQEGQASYEQYF.

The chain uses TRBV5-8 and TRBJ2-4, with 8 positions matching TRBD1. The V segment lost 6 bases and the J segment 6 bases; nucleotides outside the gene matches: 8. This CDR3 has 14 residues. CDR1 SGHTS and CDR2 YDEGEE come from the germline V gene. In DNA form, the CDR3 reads TGTGCCAGCACCGTCTGGACAGGGACAAACATTCAGTACTTC. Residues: CASTVWTGTNIQYF.

This CDR3 reads CATGLRGTDTQYF. CDR3 in DNA: TGTGCCACGGGTCTACGGGGCACAGATACGCAGTATTTT. J is TRBJ2-3 and V is TRBV27; D is uncertain. CDR1 MNHEY and CDR2 SMNVEV come from the germline V gene (reference sequence). Trimming left V 10 bases short and J 1 base short, with 12 bases between. The length of the CDR3 is 13 residues.

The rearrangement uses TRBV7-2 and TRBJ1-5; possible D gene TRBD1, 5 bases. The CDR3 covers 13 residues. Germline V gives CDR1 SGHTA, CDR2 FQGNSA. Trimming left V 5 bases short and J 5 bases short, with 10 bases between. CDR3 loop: CASSPGWDQPQHF. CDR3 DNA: TGTGCCAGCAGCCCAGGGTGGGATCAGCCCCAGCATTTT. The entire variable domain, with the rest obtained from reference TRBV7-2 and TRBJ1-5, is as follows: GAGVSQSPSNKVTEKGKDVELRCDPISGHTALYWYRQSLGQGLEFLIYFQGNSAPDKSGLPSDRFSAERTGGSVSTLTIQRTQQEDSAVYLCASSPGWDQPQHFGDGTRLSIL.

The CDR3 bases are TGTGCCTGGAGTGGACTAGCGGGGGGTGGGGGAAAGTATTTT. This sequence encodes CAWSGLAGGGGKYF. The V gene is TRBV30, the J gene TRBJ2-3, with TRBD2 matching 13 bases. V trimming: 1 base; J trimming: 13 bases; junction bases outside the gene matches: 8. The CDR3 sequence is 14 residues long. The germline gives CDR1 GTSNPN, CDR2 SVGIG (reference sequence).

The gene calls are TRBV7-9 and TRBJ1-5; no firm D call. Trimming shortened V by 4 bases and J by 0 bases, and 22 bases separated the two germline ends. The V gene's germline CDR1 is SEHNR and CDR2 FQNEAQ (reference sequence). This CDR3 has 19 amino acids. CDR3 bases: TGTGCCAGCAGCTATGTCACAAAACACGACGGGATTAGCAATCAGCCCCAGCATTTT. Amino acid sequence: CASSYVTKHDGISNQPQHF.

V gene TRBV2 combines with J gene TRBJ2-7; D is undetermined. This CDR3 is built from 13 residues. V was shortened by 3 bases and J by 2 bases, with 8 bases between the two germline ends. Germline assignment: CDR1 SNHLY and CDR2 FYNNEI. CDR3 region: CASSDNSPYEQYF. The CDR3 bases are TGTGCCAGCAGTGACAACTCACCCTACGAGCAGTACTTC.

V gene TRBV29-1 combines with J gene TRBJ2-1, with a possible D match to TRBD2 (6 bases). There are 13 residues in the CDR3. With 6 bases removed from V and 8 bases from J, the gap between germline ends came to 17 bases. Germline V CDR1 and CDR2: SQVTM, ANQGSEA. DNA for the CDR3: TGCAGCGTCCGCCGGGGGATAATAGATGAGCAGTTCTTC. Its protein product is CSVRRGIIDEQFF.

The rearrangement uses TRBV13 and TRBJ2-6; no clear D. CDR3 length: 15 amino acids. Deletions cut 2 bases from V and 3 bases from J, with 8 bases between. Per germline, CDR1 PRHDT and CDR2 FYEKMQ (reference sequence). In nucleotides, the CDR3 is TGTGCCAGCAGCTTAAGCTCCTATGGGGCCAACGTCCTGACTTTC. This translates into CASSLSSYGANVLTF. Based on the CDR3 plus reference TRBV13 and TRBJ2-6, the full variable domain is AAGVIQSPRHLIKEKRETATLKCYPIPRHDTVYWYQQGPGQDPQFLISFYEKMQSDKGSIPDRFSAQQFSDYHSELNMSSLELGDSALYFCASSLSSYGANVLTFGAGSRLTVL.

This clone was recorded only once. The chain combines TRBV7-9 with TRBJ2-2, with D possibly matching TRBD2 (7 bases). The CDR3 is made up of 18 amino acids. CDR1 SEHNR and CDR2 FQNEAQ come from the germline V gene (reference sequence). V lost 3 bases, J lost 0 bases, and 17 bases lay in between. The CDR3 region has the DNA TGTGCCAGCAGCTTTTGGAGACTCGGGGGGCCGAACACCGGGGAGCTGTTTTTT. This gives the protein CASSFWRLGGPNTGELFF.

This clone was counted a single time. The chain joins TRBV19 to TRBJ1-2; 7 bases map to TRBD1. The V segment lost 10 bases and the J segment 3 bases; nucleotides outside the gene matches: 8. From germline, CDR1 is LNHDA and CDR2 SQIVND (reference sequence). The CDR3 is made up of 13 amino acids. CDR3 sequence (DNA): TGTGCCATTCGGGACAGAGCCTACTATGGCTACACCTTC. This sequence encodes CAIRDRAYYGYTF.

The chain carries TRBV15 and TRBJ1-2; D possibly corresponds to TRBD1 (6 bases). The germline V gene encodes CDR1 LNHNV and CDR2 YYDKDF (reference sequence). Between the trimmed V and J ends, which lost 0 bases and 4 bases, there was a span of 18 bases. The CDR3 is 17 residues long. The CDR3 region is CATSRDRTPGDTYGYTF. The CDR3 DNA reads TGTGCCACCAGCAGAGATCGGACCCCCGGGGACACCTATGGCTACACCTTC.

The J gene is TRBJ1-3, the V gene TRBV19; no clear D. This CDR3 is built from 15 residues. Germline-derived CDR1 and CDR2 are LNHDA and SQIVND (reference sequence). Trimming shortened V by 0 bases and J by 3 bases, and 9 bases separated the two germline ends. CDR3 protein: CASSIDRRRGNTIYF. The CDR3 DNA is TGTGCCAGTAGTATAGATCGGAGGCGTGGAAACACCATATATTTT.

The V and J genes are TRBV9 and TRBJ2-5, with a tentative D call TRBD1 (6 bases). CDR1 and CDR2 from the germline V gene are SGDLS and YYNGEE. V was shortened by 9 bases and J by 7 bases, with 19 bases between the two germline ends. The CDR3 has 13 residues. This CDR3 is CATASTIGGTQYF. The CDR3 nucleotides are TGTGCCACCGCTTCTACGATAGGGGGGACCCAGTACTTC. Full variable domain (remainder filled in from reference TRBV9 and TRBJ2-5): DSGVTQTPKHLITATGQRVTLRCSPRSGDLSVYWYQQSLDQGLQFLIQYYNGEERAKGNILERFSAQQFPDLHSELNLSSLELGDSALYFCATASTIGGTQYFGPGTRLLVL.

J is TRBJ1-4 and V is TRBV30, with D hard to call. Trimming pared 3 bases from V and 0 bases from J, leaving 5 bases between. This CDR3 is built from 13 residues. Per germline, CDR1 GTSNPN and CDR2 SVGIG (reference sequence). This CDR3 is CAWRGSTNEKLFF. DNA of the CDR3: TGTGCCTGGAGGGGGTCAACTAATGAAAAACTGTTTTTT.

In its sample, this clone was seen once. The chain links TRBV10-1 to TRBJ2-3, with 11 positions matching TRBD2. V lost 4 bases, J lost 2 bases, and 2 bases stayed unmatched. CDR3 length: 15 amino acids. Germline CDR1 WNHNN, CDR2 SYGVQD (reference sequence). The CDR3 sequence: CASSGLAGNTDTQYF. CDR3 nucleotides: TGCGCCAGCAGTGGACTAGCGGGGAACACAGATACGCAGTATTTT.